This TCR beta chain was retrieved from a study of T cells in Graves' hyperthyroidism and ophthalmopathy. Turning to the study itself: Peripheral blood draws took place at initial diagnosis, ahead of any treatment.

Germline loops: CDR1 SGDLS, CDR2 YYNGEE. The CDR3 spans 14 residues. J gave up 16 bases and V 0 bases, and 13 bases lay outside the gene matches. TCR beta CDR3 regions were amplified from RNA transcripts. When the TCR CDR3 underwent first-round RT-PCR, the HTBI primer set was used. TCRdb reanalysed the multiplex PCR reads using MiXCR and keeps one entry per CDR3 protein. The sample includes around 350,000 distinct CDR3 sequences, 15% to 19% seen only once; the top ten take 25% to 30%. A remark on this clonotype: Antigen: not known.

Study-wide results and caveats: Ophthalmopathy was model-predicted a median about 6.7 months pre-onset.

This clonotype originated in a woman between 18 and 29 years old with Graves' hyperthyroidism that later progressed to Graves' ophthalmopathy. The chain is built from TRBV9 and TRBJ2-1; 7 nucleotides line up with TRBD2. The sequenced material came from blood. CDR3 coding DNA: TGTGCCAGCAGCGTAGTGGGGACTACGGATGGGCAATTCTTC. Encoded protein: CASSVVGTTDGQFF.